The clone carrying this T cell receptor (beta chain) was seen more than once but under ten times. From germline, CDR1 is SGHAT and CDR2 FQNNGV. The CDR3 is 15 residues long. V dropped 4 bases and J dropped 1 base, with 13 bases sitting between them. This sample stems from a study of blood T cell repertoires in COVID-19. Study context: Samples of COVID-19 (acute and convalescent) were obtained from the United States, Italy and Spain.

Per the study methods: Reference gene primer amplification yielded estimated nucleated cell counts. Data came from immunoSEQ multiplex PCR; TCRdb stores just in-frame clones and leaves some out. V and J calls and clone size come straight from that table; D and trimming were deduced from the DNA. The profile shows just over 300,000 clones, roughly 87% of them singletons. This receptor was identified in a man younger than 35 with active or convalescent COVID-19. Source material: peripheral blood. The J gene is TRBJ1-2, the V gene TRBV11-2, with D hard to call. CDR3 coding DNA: TGTGCCAGCAGCTCGCGTCCGACGGGTAACTATGGCTACACCTTC. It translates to CASSSRPTGNYGYTF.